This passage covers 17 T cell receptor beta chains from one sample sequenced in a study of T cell responses to AZD1222 COVID-19 vaccine. Repertoires were generated with immunoSEQ multiplex PCR, while TCRdb's copy carries only in-frame clones and drops some. The sample shows around 100,000 clones, less than 90% of them seen only once. The sample was peripheral blood, taken on day 0 of AZD1222 vaccination. The receptors originated from an adult in good health.

The J gene is TRBJ2-1, the V gene TRBV27, with 7 bases aligning to TRBD2. In germline, CDR1 is MNHEY, CDR2 SMNVEV (reference sequence). The V segment lost 6 bases and the J segment 0 bases; nucleotides outside the gene matches: 8. The CDR3 has 16 residues. The CDR3 sequence: CASSPRASGSYNEQFF. The CDR3 nucleotides read TGTGCCAGCAGCCCCAGAGCTAGCGGCTCCTACAATGAGCAGTTCTTC.

This chain links TRBV5-6 with TRBJ2-1; 9 nucleotides line up with TRBD2. V trimming: 4 bases; J trimming: 7 bases; junction bases outside the gene matches: 9. This CDR3 is built from 15 residues. Germline values: CDR1 SGHDT, CDR2 YYEEEE. The CDR3 is CASSLFSGSGNEQFF. The CDR3 coding sequence is TGTGCCAGCAGCCTGTTTAGCGGGAGTGGAAATGAGCAGTTCTTC.

The CDR3 DNA reads TGTGCCAGCAGTGAAGCCCACCGGGACACCCCCTACGAGCAGTACTTC. The encoded protein is CASSEAHRDTPYEQYF. This chain joins TRBV6-1 and TRBJ2-7, with D perhaps matching TRBD1 (6 bases). CDR1 MNHNS and CDR2 SASEGT come from the germline V gene. The CDR3 has 16 residues. Trimming removed 0 bases from V and 2 bases from J, with 14 bases in between.

The chain has TRBV28 and TRBJ1-5; 8 bases agree with TRBD1. J gave up 6 bases and V 4 bases, and 5 bases lay outside the gene matches. CDR1 and CDR2 from the germline V gene are MDHEN and SYDVKM. The CDR3 contains 14 residues. CDR3 bases: TGTGCCAGCAGTTCTGGACAGGGAGGTCAGCCCCAGCATTTT. The encoded protein is CASSSGQGGQPQHF. Based on the CDR3 plus reference TRBV28 and TRBJ1-5, the full variable domain is DVKVTQSSRYLVKRTGEKVFLECVQDMDHENMFWYRQDPGLGLRLIYFSYDVKMKEKGDIPEGYSVSREKKERFSLILESASTNQTSMYLCASSSGQGGQPQHFGDGTRLSIL.

This clone was seen once. The chain combines TRBV7-8 with TRBJ2-1, with 7 bases that match TRBD1. Trimming removed 3 bases from V and 6 bases from J; junction bases left unmatched: 5. CDR1 is SGHVS, CDR2 FQNEAQ, per germline. The CDR3 length is 14 residues. The CDR3 DNA follows: TGTGCCAGCAGCTTCGGGACAGCTATCAATGAGCAGTTCTTC. The encoded protein is CASSFGTAINEQFF.

The chain carries TRBV18 and TRBJ2-1; TRBD2 matches at 10 bases. The CDR3 is made up of 15 amino acids. CDR1 KGHSH and CDR2 LQKENI come from the germline V gene. J lost 6 bases, V lost 2 bases, and 4 bases had no gene match. The CDR3 spells CASSPGSSGSNEQFF. CDR3 in DNA: TGTGCCAGCTCACCAGGTTCTAGCGGGAGCAATGAGCAGTTCTTC.

In regard to this clone: Other DNA variants within this sample encode the same CDR3. Written as DNA, the CDR3 is TGTGCCAGCAGTGAAGAAGCGGGAGGCTACAATGAGCAGTTCTTC. It translates to CASSEEAGGYNEQFF. V is TRBV6-1 and J is TRBJ2-1; 9 bases align to TRBD2. Looked up from germline, CDR1 is MNHNS and CDR2 is SASEGT. The CDR3 is 15 amino acids. Trimming cost V 1 base and J 3 bases; bases outside gene matches: 1.

The chain combines TRBV6-5 with TRBJ1-2; possibly TRBD1 for D (6 bases). Per the germline V gene, CDR1 is MNHEY and CDR2 is SVGAGI. V shed 7 bases and J shed 4 bases, with 13 bases lying between them. CDR3 length: 13 amino acids. The DNA for the CDR3 is TGTGCCAGCACCCGAGACAGGATCTATGGCTACACCTTC. This codes for CASTRDRIYGYTF.

Of note for this clone: This specimen includes other DNA sequences encoding the same CDR3. The chain uses TRBV30 and TRBJ2-3; no definite D call. CDR3 size: 14 residues. The germline V gene has CDR1 GTSNPN and CDR2 SVGIG (reference sequence). The V gene lost 7 bases and the J gene lost 0 bases, with 14 bases spanning the gap. The CDR3 region has the DNA TGTGCCTCCCCGGGCGGATCTAGCACAGATACGCAGTATTTT. Amino acids: CASPGGSSTDTQYF.

This clone was recorded once. The V call is TRBV5-1, the J call TRBJ1-1, with a tentative D call TRBD1 (5 bases). Germline-derived CDR1 and CDR2 are SGHRS and YFSETQ. The V and J ends lost 2 bases and 1 base respectively, with 6 bases between them. The CDR3 extends over 13 amino acids. CDR3 protein: CASSFGGNTEAFF. The CDR3 coding sequence is TGCGCCAGCAGCTTTGGGGGGAACACTGAAGCTTTCTTT.

The genes are TRBV5-6 and TRBJ2-1; 7 nucleotides align to TRBD1. Trimming cost V 4 bases and J 0 bases; bases outside gene matches: 4. Germline V gene data show CDR1 as SGHDT and CDR2 as YYEEEE. The CDR3 covers 15 residues. In DNA form, the CDR3 reads TGTGCCAGCAGCCCGACAGGGAGCTCCTACAATGAGCAGTTCTTC. This gives the protein CASSPTGSSYNEQFF.

CDR3 DNA sequence: TGTGCCAGCAGCTTAGCAGCAGGGGAACAGCCCCAGCATTTT. It yields the protein CASSLAAGEQPQHF. V is TRBV7-9 and J is TRBJ1-5, with D possibly being TRBD1 (6 bases). V lost 0 bases to trimming and J lost 7 bases, with 10 bases between them. Germline V gene sequence: CDR1 SEHNR, CDR2 FQNEAQ (reference sequence). The CDR3 runs to 14 residues. Filled out from reference TRBV7-9 and TRBJ1-5, the complete variable domain reads DTGVSQNPRHKITKRGQNVTFRCDPISEHNRLYWYRQTLGQGPEFLTYFQNEAQLEKSRLLSDRFSAERPKGSFSTLEIQRTEQGDSAMYLCASSLAAGEQPQHFGDGTRLSIL.

The chain carries TRBV7-9 and TRBJ2-3; D gene uncertain. V lost 4 bases, J lost 5 bases, and 7 bases lay in between. From germline, CDR1 is SEHNR and CDR2 FQNEAQ (reference sequence). This CDR3 region has 12 residues. The DNA of the CDR3 is TGTGCCAGCAGCTCATCACAAGATACGCAGTATTTT. Translating it yields CASSSSQDTQYF.

This rearrangement joins TRBV6-2 or TRBV6-3 to TRBJ2-7; possibly TRBD1 for D (5 bases). From germline, CDR1 is MNHEY and CDR2 SVGEGT. The V and J ends lost 0 bases and 4 bases respectively, with 7 bases between them. CDR3 length equals 13 residues. CDR3 loop: CASSYSGQYEQYF. CDR3 sequence (DNA): TGTGCCAGCAGTTACTCGGGGCAGTACGAGCAGTACTTC.

The CDR3: CSAWGEDTQYF. The DNA for the CDR3 is TGCAGTGCTTGGGGAGAGGATACGCAGTATTTT. The chain carries TRBV20-1 and TRBJ2-3, with D tentatively TRBD2 (5 bases). The length of the CDR3 is 11 residues. The germline gives CDR1 DFQATT, CDR2 SNEGSKA (reference sequence). V lost 5 bases to trimming and J lost 6 bases, with 9 bases between them.

V gene TRBV27 combines with J gene TRBJ1-1, with 8 bases lining up with TRBD1. The length of the CDR3 is 14 residues. The germline CDR1 and CDR2 sequences are MNHEY and SMNVEV (reference sequence). V shed 7 bases, J shed 5 bases, and the junction held 9 bases outside the gene matches. The CDR3 here is CASNPQGAPTEAFF. The CDR3 nucleotides read TGTGCCAGCAATCCCCAGGGGGCGCCGACTGAAGCTTTCTTT.

The rearrangement uses TRBV10-1 and TRBJ2-5, with D possibly called TRBD1 or TRBD2 (5 bases each). CDR1 and CDR2 (germline): WNHNN, SYGVQD (reference sequence). The CDR3 runs 14 residues. V was shortened by 2 bases and J by 5 bases, with 12 bases between the two germline ends. The CDR3 here is CASSENVGRETQYF. The CDR3 DNA reads as TGCGCCAGCAGTGAGAATGTGGGACGGGAGACCCAGTACTTC.